This entry lists 23 T cell receptor beta chains sequenced from one sample in a study of identical twins. TCRdb passed the 5' RACE reads through MiXCR, listing each CDR3 protein once. The repertoire consists of 230,000 or so distinct CDR3 sequences, with approximately 8.6% occurring once and the leading ten covering over 2.5%. These sequences were also reported in another study, on yellow fever vaccine responses in identical twins.

Sequencing was carried out using CD8+ T cells sorted from blood. These receptors came from a woman between 18 and 30 years old in good health.

This chain connects TRBV29-1 to TRBJ1-4, with TRBD1 as a possible D gene (5 bases). The CDR3 contains 13 residues. Trimming shortened V by 4 bases and J by 5 bases, and 11 bases separated the two germline ends. The germline V gene encodes CDR1 SQVTM and CDR2 ANQGSEA. The CDR3: CSVVDRNNEKLFF. In nucleotides, the CDR3 is TGCAGCGTTGTCGACAGAAACAATGAAAAACTGTTTTTT.

This sequence joins TRBV7-6 and TRBJ2-5; TRBD2 might be the D (6 bases). From germline, CDR1 is SGHVS and CDR2 FNYEAQ. CDR3 size: 15 residues. The V end lost 2 bases, the J end lost 1 base, and 11 bases lay between the germline ends. The CDR3 DNA is TGTGCCAGCAGCTTATGGAGGGACGGCCAAGAGACCCAGTACTTC. Amino acids: CASSLWRDGQETQYF.

Remarks on this clonotype: A much larger clone lies a single base off, so this may be a read error. The chain has TRBV5-1 and TRBJ2-7, with a tentative D call TRBD1 (5 bases). The CDR3 has 14 residues. V shed 4 bases and J shed 4 bases, with 15 bases lying between them. Germline lookup yields CDR1 SGHRS and CDR2 YFSETQ. Written as DNA, the CDR3 is TGCGCCAGCAGCATTGAAGGTAGGGGTTACGAGCAGTACTTC. As protein: CASSIEGRGYEQYF.

The chain employs TRBV6-2 or TRBV6-3 and TRBJ2-3; 9 bases fit TRBD2. The CDR3 covers 16 residues. CDR1 and CDR2 from the germline V gene are MNHEY and SVGEGT. V lost 0 bases to trimming and J lost 3 bases; unmatched junction nucleotides: 4. The CDR3 sequence: CASSYSLAGRTDTQYF. The CDR3 coding sequence is TGTGCCAGCAGTTACTCCCTAGCGGGACGTACAGATACGCAGTATTTT.

This clonotype was detected many times. The chain joins TRBV29-1 to TRBJ2-3; D is possibly TRBD2 (6 bases). CDR1 is SQVTM and CDR2 is ANQGSEA in the germline V gene. The ends were cut back, 6 bases at V and 1 base at J, with 20 bases in the middle. This CDR3 spans 16 amino acids. The CDR3 spells CSVTPGLQPGTDTQYF. In nucleotides, the CDR3 is TGCAGCGTGACCCCGGGACTCCAACCGGGCACAGATACGCAGTATTTT.

This clonotype was recorded a few times. The chain uses TRBV4-2 and TRBJ2-3; maybe TRBD2 (5 bases). In germline, CDR1 is LGHNA, CDR2 YNFKEQ. Trimming cost V 1 base and J 0 bases, with 20 bases left between them. This CDR3 spans 19 amino acids. The CDR3 loop reads CASSQGAVGLATSTDTQYF. The CDR3, as DNA: TGTGCCAGCAGCCAAGGGGCGGTTGGGCTAGCTACTAGCACAGATACGCAGTATTTT.

This clonotype was seen more than once but under ten times. The CDR3 sequence is CSARDRQPRVYNEQFF. CDR3 bases: TGCAGTGCTAGAGATCGCCAGCCACGGGTTTACAATGAGCAGTTCTTC. V gene TRBV20-1 combines with J gene TRBJ2-1, with unresolved D. V was shortened by 0 bases and J by 4 bases, with 16 bases between the two germline ends. This CDR3 region has 16 residues. Germline CDR1 is DFQATT and CDR2 is SNEGSKA (reference sequence).

In its sample, this clonotype was seen many times. The chain combines TRBV5-1 with TRBJ2-7; 11 nucleotides match TRBD1. With 4 bases clipped from V and 2 bases from J, the junction kept 8 bases outside the gene matches. Germline V gene lookup returns CDR1 SGHRS and CDR2 YFSETQ. The CDR3 runs 16 residues. The CDR3 here is CASSLGQGAVAYEQYF. The DNA for the CDR3 is TGCGCCAGCAGCCTAGGACAGGGGGCGGTCGCCTACGAGCAGTACTTC. Supplemented by reference TRBV5-1 and TRBJ2-7, the full variable domain reads KAGVTQTPRYLIKTRGQQVTLSCSPISGHRSVSWYQQTPGQGLQFLFEYFSETQRNKGNFPGRFSGRQFSNSRSEMNVSTLELGDSALYLCASSLGQGAVAYEQYFGPGTRLTVT.

The rearrangement joins TRBV7-3 to TRBJ2-3; tentatively, D is TRBD2 (5 bases). V shed 4 bases and J shed 0 bases, with 11 bases lying between them. Germline lookup yields CDR1 SGHTA and CDR2 FQGTGA. This CDR3 has 15 residues. CDR3 sequence: CASSSGISSTDTQYF. The CDR3 DNA sequence: TGTGCCAGCAGCTCCGGGATTTCTAGCACAGATACGCAGTATTTT.

This clonotype was counted between two and nine times. The J gene is TRBJ1-5, the V gene TRBV6-2 or TRBV6-3; D possibly corresponds to TRBD1 (6 bases). The CDR3 loop spans 17 amino acids. With 2 bases removed from V and 10 bases from J, the gap between germline ends came to 24 bases. The germline CDR1 and CDR2 sequences are MNHEY and SVGEGT. The CDR3 DNA follows: TGTGCCAGCAGTTACCCCGAGGCGCTTCCGGGGGCGCCTCCCCAGCATTTT. It specifies CASSYPEALPGAPPQHF.

This clonotype has a handful of counts. The germline gene is not matched at one end of the junction; a read error may be the cause. CDR3 protein: CASSLGREAGTEAFF. Written as DNA, the CDR3 is TGTGCCAGCAGCCTAGGGAGGGAAGCTGGAACTGAAGCTTTCTTT. This chain connects TRBV13 to TRBJ1-1; D is unclear. The CDR3 has 15 residues. CDR1 is PRHDT and CDR2 is FYEKMQ in the germline V gene (reference sequence).

This clonotype appeared a few times. The J gene is TRBJ2-7, the V gene TRBV10-3, with unresolved D. The CDR3 length is 15 residues. Germline V lookup: CDR1 ENHRY, CDR2 SYGVKD. Between the trimmed V and J ends, which lost 0 bases and 5 bases, there was a span of 14 bases. The CDR3 DNA is TGTGCCATCAGTGAGTCGATAACGGATCTAGACGAGCAGTACTTC. It encodes CAISESITDLDEQYF.

At least ten counts were recorded for this clonotype. The V gene is TRBV7-9, the J gene TRBJ1-2; perhaps TRBD1 as D (6 bases). CDR1 is SEHNR, CDR2 FQNEAQ, per germline (reference sequence). This CDR3 contains 16 residues. V lost 1 base and J lost 2, with 14 bases in between. The DNA for the CDR3 is TGTGCCAGCAGCTTAGAGAGCGGACAGTGGAACTATGGCTACACCTTC. It specifies CASSLESGQWNYGYTF. Full variable domain (rest looked up from reference TRBV7-9 and TRBJ1-2): DTGVSQNPRHKITKRGQNVTFRCDPISEHNRLYWYRQTLGQGPEFLTYFQNEAQLEKSRLLSDRFSAERPKGSFSTLEIQRTEQGDSAMYLCASSLESGQWNYGYTFGSGTRLTVV.

In regard to this clonotype: Possible read error: a much larger clone is one base away. The chain couples TRBV7-6 to TRBJ2-1; tentatively, D is TRBD1 (5 bases). Trimming cost V 3 bases and J 4 bases, with 10 bases left between them. The germline CDR1 and CDR2 sequences are SGHVS and FNYEAQ. The CDR3 length is 14 residues. CDR3 residues: CASSFVTGYNEQFF. CDR3 sequence (DNA): TGTGCCAGCAGCTTCGTCACAGGTTACAATGAGCAGTTCTTC.

This clonotype occurred many times. V is TRBV5-1 and J is TRBJ2-1, with D possibly TRBD1 on 6 matching bases. In germline, CDR1 is SGHRS, CDR2 YFSETQ. V lost 0 bases and J lost 4, with 8 bases in between. The CDR3 spans 14 residues. The CDR3 sequence: CASSLVQGYNEQFF. The CDR3 bases are TGCGCCAGCAGCTTGGTACAGGGATACAATGAGCAGTTCTTC. Together with reference TRBV5-1 and TRBJ2-1, the CDR3 gives the full variable domain: KAGVTQTPRYLIKTRGQQVTLSCSPISGHRSVSWYQQTPGQGLQFLFEYFSETQRNKGNFPGRFSGRQFSNSRSEMNVSTLELGDSALYLCASSLVQGYNEQFFGPGTRLTVL.

The CDR3 region has the DNA TGTGCCAGCAGCTCCGAGGGACAGACCATGAACACTGAAGCTTTCTTT. Its translation: CASSSEGQTMNTEAFF. J is TRBJ1-1 and V is TRBV11-1, with 7 positions matching TRBD1. CDR3 length: 16 residues. Losses at the gene ends were 4 bases for V and 0 bases for J; bases not matched to a gene: 8. Per the germline V gene, CDR1 is SGHAT and CDR2 is FQDESV (reference sequence).

The sample holds a few counts of this clonotype. The chain couples TRBV10-3 to TRBJ1-4; 10 positions agree with TRBD1. The CDR3 has 14 amino acids. The V and J ends lost 5 bases and 8 bases, in that order; junction bases with no gene match: 5. The germline V gene has CDR1 ENHRY and CDR2 SYGVKD. DNA of the CDR3: TGTGCCATCAGTCGGACAGGGGGTGAGGAAAAACTGTTTTTT. It specifies CAISRTGGEEKLFF.

This clonotype has just a few counts. The chain uses TRBV28 and TRBJ2-7, with unresolved D. The germline V gene has CDR1 MDHEN and CDR2 SYDVKM. Between the trimmed V and J ends, which lost 3 bases and 7 bases, there was a span of 10 bases. CDR3 size: 12 residues. CDR3 sequence (DNA): TGTGCCAGCAGTTTTGGTTTGGGGGAGCAGTACTTC. Translation gives CASSFGLGEQYF. The whole variable domain, filled in from reference TRBV28 and TRBJ2-7, reads DVKVTQSSRYLVKRTGEKVFLECVQDMDHENMFWYRQDPGLGLRLIYFSYDVKMKEKGDIPEGYSVSREKKERFSLILESASTNQTSMYLCASSFGLGEQYFGPGTRLTVT.

J is TRBJ2-7 and V is TRBV20-1, with TRBD2 matching over 13 bases. V dropped 4 bases and J dropped 0; count of bases not matched to a gene: 12. CDR1 and CDR2 (germline): DFQATT, SNEGSKA (reference sequence). There are 18 residues in the CDR3. This CDR3 is CSATFRARTSGSSYEQYF. The CDR3 DNA is TGCAGTGCTACATTTCGGGCTAGGACTAGCGGGAGCTCCTACGAGCAGTACTTC.

The chain uses TRBV7-6 and TRBJ2-1; D may be TRBD2 (5 bases). The CDR3 runs 13 residues. Trimming cost V 5 bases and J 2 bases, with 7 bases left between them. Per the germline V gene, CDR1 is SGHVS and CDR2 is FNYEAQ. CDR3 coding DNA: TGTGCCAGCAGCGCGGGTCCCTACAATGAGCAGTTCTTC. This sequence encodes CASSAGPYNEQFF.

The rearrangement links TRBV29-1 to TRBJ2-2; D is unresolved. The CDR3 sequence is 10 residues long. Trimming took off 7 bases at V and 7 bases at J, with 7 bases between the two ends. CDR1 and CDR2 from the germline V gene are SQVTM and ANQGSEA. The CDR3 loop reads CSGLIGELFF. The CDR3 DNA is TGCAGCGGTCTAATCGGGGAGCTGTTTTTT.

A few counts support this clonotype. V is TRBV10-3 and J is TRBJ2-3; the match to TRBD2 covers 9 bases. J was trimmed by 0 bases and V by 0 bases; bases with no gene match: 4. CDR1 and CDR2 from the germline V gene are ENHRY and SYGVKD. The CDR3 is made up of 17 amino acids. The CDR3 is CAISESTSGASTDTQYF. CDR3 bases: TGTGCCATCAGTGAGTCGACTAGCGGAGCTAGCACAGATACGCAGTATTTT.

This clonotype was picked up a small number of times. The CDR3 loop reads CASSQRVGEPSLSGANVLTF. CDR3 sequence (DNA): TGCGCCAGCAGCCAGAGGGTAGGGGAGCCCTCTCTCTCTGGGGCCAACGTCCTGACTTTC. This chain uses TRBV4-3 with TRBJ2-6; D could derive from TRBD1 or TRBD2 (5 bases each). The CDR3 has 20 amino acids. V lost 3 bases to trimming and J lost 0 bases, with 21 bases between them. Germline assignment: CDR1 LGHNA and CDR2 YSLEER.